This note documents a single T cell receptor (beta chain) sequence. The antigen remains unidentified. The data stem from a study of TIL therapy for anti-PD-1-resistant metastatic lung cancer. On the study more broadly: Tumors carried a median 1.5 non-synonymous mutations per megabase.

The immunoSEQ assay was v3. The method was immunoSEQ multiplex PCR; TCRdb's version includes in-frame clones alone and lacks a portion of them. The sample lists some 16,000 clones, under 80% occurring once. General study results and limits: The baseline peripheral repertoire was partially replaced by infused TIL clonotypes that later decayed.

As to time point: pre-treatment sample, taken before nivolumab and TIL therapy. The material was blood, obtained at baseline. The clonotype comes from a person aged 25-80 years with non-small cell lung cancer.

CDR3 residues: CASSVEPNTGELFF. The CDR3, as DNA: TGTGCCAGCAGCGTAGAACCAAACACCGGGGAGCTGTTTTTT. The genes are TRBV9 and TRBJ2-2; D is undetermined. Per the germline V gene, CDR1 is SGDLS and CDR2 is YYNGEE. V shed 0 bases and J shed 2 bases, with 5 bases lying between them. The CDR3 runs to 14 residues.